The rows below give T cell receptor beta chains drawn from one sample of a study of blood T cell repertoires in COVID-19. This table comes from immunoSEQ multiplex PCR, and its TCRdb copy is limited to in-frame clones, with some not included. The repertoire holds 150,000 to 200,000 clones, with approximately 80% as singletons. Material: peripheral blood. The receptors shown here come from a human donor in a cohort sampled during active COVID-19. CDR3s include the opening cysteine and the closing phenylalanine or tryptophan. Fields, in order: clone size, J gene, V gene, D gene, CDR3 DNA, CDR3 protein. A D gene is named only where the DNA matches it firmly. Clone size is stated in some rows and not others, as once, few, many or a class when expanded.

-,TRBJ2-7,TRBV25-1,TRBD1,TGTGCCAGCAGAGACAGGGGGCGAGGTAGTTACGAGCAGTACTTC,CASRDRGRGSYEQYF
-,TRBJ1-2,TRBV4-2,TRBD1,TGTGCCAGCACCCGCGAACAGGGGGCGGTGGGCTACACCTTC,CASTREQGAVGYTF
-,TRBJ2-7,TRBV9,-,TGTGCCAGCAGCCCGATGTCAGGGTATCCTACTTCCGAGCAGTACTTC,CASSPMSGYPTSEQYF
-,TRBJ2-5,TRBV9,-,TGTGCCAGCAGCGTAGACTCGGAAGGCCCAGGGACCCAGTACTTC,CASSVDSEGPGTQYF
-,TRBJ2-7,TRBV7-9,TRBD1,TGTGCCAGCAGCTTCCTACCGGGACAGGGGGACTACGAGCAGTACTTC,CASSFLPGQGDYEQYF
once,TRBJ2-3,TRBV10-3,-,TGTGCCATCAGTGGCCCCGGGCGAGGGCCCACAGATACGCAGTATTTT,CAISGPGRGPTDTQYF
-,TRBJ2-3,TRBV10-1,-,TGCGCCAGCAGTAAGGGGGACCCCACAGATACGCAGTATTTT,CASSKGDPTDTQYF
-,TRBJ1-6,TRBV18,TRBD1,TGTGCCAGCTCACCGCAGGGACAGGGCAGCTCCTATAATTCACCCCTCCACTTT,CASSPQGQGSSYNSPLHF
-,TRBJ1-6,TRBV6-2/TRBV6-3,-,TGTGCCAGCAGTTACAATGTACGGGGAGGAACACCCCTCCACTTT,CASSYNVRGGTPLHF
-,TRBJ2-5,TRBV7-9,TRBD1,TGTGCCAGCAGCCCCTTGACAGGGCTCCAAGAGACCCAGTACTTC,CASSPLTGLQETQYF
once,TRBJ1-5,TRBV2,-,TGTGCCAGCAGTTCCCAGGGTGTGGGCAATCAGCCCCAGCATTTT,CASSSQGVGNQPQHF
few,TRBJ2-1,TRBV9,-,TGTGCCAGCAGCGTAGGCGGGGGCACCTACAATGAGCAGTTCTTC,CASSVGGGTYNEQFF
-,TRBJ2-5,TRBV7-2,TRBD1,TGTGCCAGCAGCCGTATACAGGGGAAAGAGACCCAGTACTTC,CASSRIQGKETQYF
-,TRBJ1-4,TRBV4-1,-,TGCGCCAGCAGCCAAGCCCTACTGATGAGCCGTAATGAAAAACTGTTTTTT,CASSQALLMSRNEKLFF
-,TRBJ1-2,TRBV28,TRBD1,TGTGCCAGCAGTTCCCCGGGACAGGGGGCGAAGGGCTACACCTTC,CASSSPGQGAKGYTF
-,TRBJ2-7,TRBV6-2/TRBV6-3,-,TGTGCCAGCAGTTACGACTCCTATACGACGCAGTACTTC,CASSYDSYTTQYF
-,TRBJ2-7,TRBV6-5,TRBD1,TGTGCCAGCAGTTACTCGATAGGGACAGGGGGCTACGAGCAGTACTTC,CASSYSIGTGGYEQYF
-,TRBJ1-1,TRBV7-7,-,TGTGCTAGCAGCCCCGGACACCTAAACACTGAAGCTTTCTTT,CASSPGHLNTEAFF
-,TRBJ2-5,TRBV19,TRBD2,TGTGCCACGTCCTATGCGGGGGGAAATCAAGAGACCCAGTACTTC,CATSYAGGNQETQYF
-,TRBJ2-7,TRBV5-4,TRBD2,TGTGCCAGCAGCTTGACTAGCGGGGCTCTGGAGCAGTACTTC,CASSLTSGALEQYF
-,TRBJ1-2,TRBV19,TRBD1,TGTGCCAGTAGTATACCTATGGGACAGGGGTATGGCTACACCTTC,CASSIPMGQGYGYTF
once,TRBJ2-3,TRBV28,TRBD2,TGTGCCAGCACCTCGGGGGGGCTAGCGGGGCTCACAGATACGCAGTATTTT,CASTSGGLAGLTDTQYF
-,TRBJ2-7,TRBV5-1,-,TGCGCCAGCAGCAAGGAGGCGTTCTACGAGCAGTACTTC,CASSKEAFYEQYF
-,TRBJ2-3,TRBV7-3,-,TGTGCCAGCAGCTTGCGACAGGCCGGCACAGATACGCAGTATTTT,CASSLRQAGTDTQYF
once,TRBJ1-1,TRBV7-9,TRBD1,TGTGCCAGCAGCTTGAGCCGACAGGGGAAGGGGTTGAACACTGAAGCTTTCTTT,CASSLSRQGKGLNTEAFF
-,TRBJ1-5,TRBV29-1,TRBD1,TGCAGCGCCCTATCGCAGGGGGCTGGTAATCAGCCCCAGCATTTT,CSALSQGAGNQPQHF
-,TRBJ1-1,TRBV19,-,TGTGCCAGTAGTACTACAGGGTCCACACTGAAGGCTTTCTTT,CASSTTGSTLKAFF
once,TRBJ1-2,TRBV25-1,-,TGTGCCAGCAGTGAATATTTAACGGGGAACTATGGCTACACCTTC,CASSEYLTGNYGYTF
-,TRBJ2-6,TRBV9,TRBD2,TGTGCCAGCAGCGTAGGGCCTAGCGGGAGTGGAGCCAACGTCCTGACTTTC,CASSVGPSGSGANVLTF
-,TRBJ2-5,TRBV28,TRBD2,TGTGCCAGCAGTTTAAAGAGCGGGAGGGCCGGGACCCAGTACTTC,CASSLKSGRAGTQYF
-,TRBJ1-2,TRBV7-3,-,TGTGCCAGCAGCGCCCTGCCGGGGAACGGCTACACCTTC,CASSALPGNGYTF
once,TRBJ2-2,TRBV10-3,TRBD1,TGTGCCATCAGCCCCGGGACAGGGTCCAACACCGGGGAGCTGTTTTTT,CAISPGTGSNTGELFF
-,TRBJ1-2,TRBV28,TRBD1,TGTGCCATTTCCCCGACAGGGCAAGGCTACACCTTC,CAISPTGQGYTF